This T cell receptor beta chain comes out of a study of cytomegalovirus exposure and HLA in healthy donors. Study details: A subsequent analysis reported that the 110 or so validation repertoires were produced on the same platform that had also been used for the roughly 700 first-cohort repertoires.

Germline-derived CDR1 and CDR2 are MNHNS and SASEGT. The CDR3 loop spans 12 amino acids. Trimming removed 2 bases at V and 9 bases at J, with 10 bases between. Produced via immunoSEQ multiplex PCR; TCRdb's table is partial and in-frame only. The table has around 250,000 clones, 90% seen once. The source of this sequence is a woman between 18 and 30 years old in good health and CMV-seronegative. Sequencing was carried out using PBMCs. The J gene is TRBJ1-1, the V gene TRBV6-1, with a possible D match to TRBD1 (5 bases). Here the CDR3 DNA reads TGTGCCAGCAGTGAACGGGCAGGGAAAGCTTTCTTT. Translation gives CASSERAGKAFF.